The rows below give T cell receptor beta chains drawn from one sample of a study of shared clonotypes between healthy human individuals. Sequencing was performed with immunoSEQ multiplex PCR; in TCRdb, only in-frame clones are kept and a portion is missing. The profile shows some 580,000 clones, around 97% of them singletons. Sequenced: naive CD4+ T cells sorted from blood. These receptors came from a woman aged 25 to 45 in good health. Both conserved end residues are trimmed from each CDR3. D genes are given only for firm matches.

CDR3 protein: ASSPQPPGQGFAYEQY; V gene: TRBV18; J gene: TRBJ2-7; D gene: TRBD1
CDR3 protein: ASNLQGVATYEQY; V gene: TRBV2; J gene: TRBJ2-7; D gene: TRBD1
CDR3 protein: ASSQDSGRRNEQY; V gene: TRBV7-9; J gene: TRBJ2-7; D gene: TRBD2
CDR3 protein: ASSSGRYANTGELF; V gene: TRBV6-6; J gene: TRBJ2-2; D gene: TRBD2
CDR3 protein: ASSIPADGYT; V gene: TRBV19; J gene: TRBJ1-2; D gene: -
CDR3 protein: ASSQPPSGRHIAKNIQY; V gene: TRBV4-2; J gene: TRBJ2-4; D gene: TRBD2
CDR3 protein: ASSLGWRVDTGELF; V gene: TRBV11-1; J gene: TRBJ2-2; D gene: -
CDR3 protein: ASSLQGSHQPQH; V gene: TRBV18; J gene: TRBJ1-5; D gene: -
CDR3 protein: ASSPMGLWVPPNTGELF; V gene: TRBV18; J gene: TRBJ2-2; D gene: -
CDR3 protein: ASSYSGTDYGYT; V gene: TRBV6-5; J gene: TRBJ1-2; D gene: -
CDR3 protein: ASLAVSTDTQY; V gene: TRBV6-1; J gene: TRBJ2-3; D gene: TRBD2
CDR3 protein: ASSWGSGELF; V gene: TRBV7-6; J gene: TRBJ2-2; D gene: -
CDR3 protein: ASSLTTSVYNEQF; V gene: TRBV5-1; J gene: TRBJ2-1; D gene: -
CDR3 protein: ASSFTWGSNQPQH; V gene: TRBV27; J gene: TRBJ1-5; D gene: -
CDR3 protein: ASSTQGVNEKLF; V gene: TRBV2; J gene: TRBJ1-4; D gene: TRBD1
CDR3 protein: ASRYMGNQPQH; V gene: TRBV28; J gene: TRBJ1-5; D gene: -
CDR3 protein: SALRGTSGSGETQY; V gene: TRBV29-1; J gene: TRBJ2-5; D gene: TRBD2
CDR3 protein: SGAPGQGGTEAF; V gene: TRBV29-1; J gene: TRBJ1-1; D gene: TRBD1
CDR3 protein: ASVLNTGELF; V gene: TRBV30; J gene: TRBJ2-2; D gene: -
CDR3 protein: ASSFSAGREHTEAF; V gene: TRBV5-1; J gene: TRBJ1-1; D gene: -
CDR3 protein: ASSTGRLNYGYT; V gene: TRBV27; J gene: TRBJ1-2; D gene: -
CDR3 protein: ASRGEKWYTGELF; V gene: TRBV6-5; J gene: TRBJ2-2; D gene: TRBD2
CDR3 protein: ASSEVGQGGSYEQY; V gene: TRBV6-1; J gene: TRBJ2-7; D gene: -
CDR3 protein: ASSSIAGHSYEQY; V gene: TRBV28; J gene: TRBJ2-7; D gene: TRBD2
CDR3 protein: ASSLRRQGVGPGLAKNIQY; V gene: TRBV27; J gene: TRBJ2-4; D gene: -
CDR3 protein: ASSLETGMRYT; V gene: TRBV11-2; J gene: TRBJ1-2; D gene: TRBD1
CDR3 protein: ASSLSQGGYGYT; V gene: TRBV11-2; J gene: TRBJ1-2; D gene: TRBD1
CDR3 protein: ASSQTPGQGSNSEQF; V gene: TRBV14; J gene: TRBJ2-1; D gene: TRBD1
CDR3 protein: AWDGTAGELF; V gene: TRBV30; J gene: TRBJ2-2; D gene: TRBD1
CDR3 protein: ASSEVADNTGELF; V gene: TRBV25-1; J gene: TRBJ2-2; D gene: -
CDR3 protein: ASSYTSGRETQY; V gene: TRBV6-5; J gene: TRBJ2-5; D gene: TRBD2
CDR3 protein: ASGTGGVETQY; V gene: TRBV7-2; J gene: TRBJ2-5; D gene: TRBD1
CDR3 protein: AISDPTRLGAQY; V gene: TRBV10-3; J gene: TRBJ2-5; D gene: -
CDR3 protein: ASSRNGFIGVTEAF; V gene: TRBV9; J gene: TRBJ1-1; D gene: -
CDR3 protein: ASSEDSNYNEQF; V gene: TRBV5-1; J gene: TRBJ2-1; D gene: -
CDR3 protein: ASSLQGAGELF; V gene: TRBV5-1; J gene: TRBJ2-2; D gene: TRBD1
CDR3 protein: SGKDFPETQY; V gene: TRBV29-1; J gene: TRBJ2-5; D gene: -
CDR3 protein: ASSFTGAVDGGAF; V gene: TRBV7-9; J gene: TRBJ1-1; D gene: -
CDR3 protein: ASSELGTTYNEQF; V gene: TRBV25-1; J gene: TRBJ2-1; D gene: -
CDR3 protein: ASSSDRYEQY; V gene: TRBV7-8; J gene: TRBJ2-7; D gene: TRBD1
CDR3 protein: ASVSGGARPPYGYT; V gene: TRBV28; J gene: TRBJ1-2; D gene: -